One and the same sample provided the 15 T cell receptor beta chains below, sequenced in a study of T cells in Graves' hyperthyroidism and ophthalmopathy (dated by TCRdb to the late 2010s). Library creation used multiplex PCR. Sequencing was performed on an Illumina HiSeq 2000. TCR beta CDR3 regions were amplified from RNA transcripts. The TCR CDR3 was subjected to a first round of RT-PCR using the HTBI primer set and the Qiagen OneStep RT-PCR kit. TCRdb reworked the public reads: Q25 trimming with fastp, MiXCR clone assembly, productive beta chains retained. CDR3 protein duplicates are merged, each entry listing the most common genes and DNA. This sample holds around 570,000 distinct CDR3 sequences; less than 20% were observed only once. Roughly 50% of the sample lies in the top ten. Sequencing used blood. The receptor set was obtained from a middle-aged man with Graves' ophthalmopathy.

The genes are TRBV27 and TRBJ2-5; 7 nucleotides match TRBD1. Germline V gene sequence: CDR1 MNHEY, CDR2 SMNVEV (reference sequence). The CDR3 has 14 amino acids. The J segment lost 4 bases and the V segment lost 5 bases, leaving 7 bases of the junction unmatched. The CDR3 is CASSPQTGRETQYF. In DNA, the CDR3 is TGTGCCAGCAGTCCCCAGACAGGGCGAGAGACCCAGTACTTC.

This clonotype has only a few counts. The rearrangement uses TRBV7-9 and TRBJ1-4; TRBD1 aligns across 11 bases. This CDR3 region has 18 residues. Germline V lookup: CDR1 SEHNR, CDR2 FQNEAQ (reference sequence). V gave up 5 bases and J gave up 5 bases; unmatched junction bases: 13. The CDR3 region is CASSPPDRGPGINEKLFF. The DNA of the CDR3 is TGTGCCAGCAGCCCACCGGACAGGGGGCCTGGTATCAATGAAAAACTGTTTTTT. Full variable domain (missing parts from reference TRBV7-9 and TRBJ1-4): DTGVSQNPRHKITKRGQNVTFRCDPISEHNRLYWYRQTLGQGPEFLTYFQNEAQLEKSRLLSDRFSAERPKGSFSTLEIQRTEQGDSAMYLCASSPPDRGPGINEKLFFGSGTQLSVL.

The rearrangement links TRBV5-6 to TRBJ1-4; D gene ambiguous. Germline values: CDR1 SGHDT, CDR2 YYEEEE. CDR3 length: 17 residues. V shed 7 bases and J shed 3 bases, with 22 bases lying between them. CDR3 sequence (DNA): TGTGCCAGCCGTTCTCGACGGGGAGTATCTGCTAATGAAAAACTGTTTTTT. This encodes CASRSRRGVSANEKLFF.

This clonotype has a count of ten or more. The V call is TRBV11-1, the J call TRBJ1-1; 7 nucleotides line up with TRBD1. Germline V lookup: CDR1 SGHAT, CDR2 FQDESV (reference sequence). This CDR3 comprises 16 residues. Unmatched junction bases numbered 11, after V lost 6 bases and J lost 1 base. The CDR3 region is CASRRFSAGGNTEAFF. The CDR3 nucleotides read TGTGCCAGCAGAAGGTTTTCGGCAGGGGGGAACACTGAAGCTTTCTTT.

This chain joins TRBV12-3 or TRBV12-4 and TRBJ2-2, with D unresolved. V was shortened by 6 bases and J by 0 bases, with 14 bases between the two germline ends. The length of the CDR3 is 16 residues. CDR3 sequence reads: CASSPAESPNTGELFF. The CDR3 nucleotides are TGTGCCAGCAGCCCCGCCGAGAGCCCGAACACCGGGGAGCTGTTTTTT.

CDR3 DNA sequence: TGTGCCAGCAGCTTGACCCTGGGACAAGAGACCCAGTACTTC. Amino acids: CASSLTLGQETQYF. The gene calls are TRBV28 and TRBJ2-5; D is ambiguous. This CDR3 has 14 residues. Germline-derived CDR1 and CDR2 are MDHEN and SYDVKM. V dropped 6 bases and J dropped 2 bases, with 13 bases sitting between them.

This clonotype has only a few counts. The V call is TRBV30, the J call TRBJ2-7; weak D call: TRBD2 (6 bases). V was pared by 6 bases and J by 3 bases, with 6 bases between. From germline, CDR1 is GTSNPN and CDR2 SVGIG (reference sequence). The CDR3 is 10 residues long. CDR3 loop: CACGGYEQYF. As DNA, the CDR3 is TGTGCCTGCGGGGGCTACGAGCAGTACTTC.

The table lists this clonotype with a few counts. The chain employs TRBV20-1 and TRBJ1-1; TRBD1 aligns across 7 bases. This CDR3 is built from 14 residues. V lost 6 bases to trimming and J lost 6 bases; unmatched junction nucleotides: 13. Germline V gives CDR1 DFQATT, CDR2 SNEGSKA (reference sequence). CDR3 in DNA: TGCAGTGCCGATCGATCGACAGGGTCCCCTGAAGCTTTCTTT. Translated, it gives CSADRSTGSPEAFF.

There are many counts of this clonotype. The genes are TRBV7-3 and TRBJ1-1; D perhaps matches TRBD1 (5 bases). From germline, CDR1 is SGHTA and CDR2 FQGTGA. V lost 1 base and J lost 1, with 7 bases in between. This CDR3 has 14 amino acids. CDR3 amino acids: CASSLRQTNTEAFF. CDR3 coding DNA: TGTGCCAGCAGCTTAAGACAGACGAACACTGAAGCTTTCTTT.

The rearrangement uses TRBV5-1 and TRBJ1-4, with TRBD1 as a possible D gene (6 bases). This CDR3 spans 15 amino acids. CDR1 and CDR2 (germline): SGHRS, YFSETQ. V was clipped by 1 base and J by 8 bases, with 15 bases between them. DNA of the CDR3: TGCGCCAGCAGCTTGAAAACAGGGAGAGAAGAAAAACTGTTTTTT. Translating it yields CASSLKTGREEKLFF.

CDR3 in DNA: TGCGCCAGCAGCCTCCCTCCTAATCCGGGACTAGCGGTCTACGAGCAGTACTTC. The encoded protein is CASSLPPNPGLAVYEQYF. V and J are TRBV5-1 and TRBJ2-7; 11 nucleotides match TRBD2. V lost 4 bases, J lost 3 bases, and 15 bases stayed unmatched. Germline V gene sequence: CDR1 SGHRS, CDR2 YFSETQ. The CDR3 is 18 residues long.

The J gene is TRBJ1-2, the V gene TRBV3-1; no firm D call. This CDR3 region has 15 residues. With 0 bases removed from V and 7 bases from J, the gap between germline ends came to 15 bases. CDR1 and CDR2 from the germline V gene are LGHDT and YNNKEL (reference sequence). The CDR3 region is CASSQEGQTAGGYTF. The CDR3 DNA follows: TGTGCCAGCAGCCAAGAAGGGCAGACCGCTGGTGGCTACACCTTC.

This clonotype was recorded a few times. This sequence may be a read error, since a much larger clone differs from it by one base. V usage is TRBV12-3 or TRBV12-4 and J usage is TRBJ2-1, with TRBD1 matching 9 bases. The length of the CDR3 is 15 residues. The CDR3 sequence: CASSSQGAPYNEQLF. The CDR3, as DNA: TGTGCCAGCAGTTCACAGGGGGCGCCCTACAATGAGCAGCTCTTC.

This clonotype was counted at least ten times. The rearrangement uses TRBV3-1 and TRBJ2-3; D may be TRBD1 or TRBD2 (5 bases each). The CDR3 runs 14 residues. Germline CDR1 is LGHDT and CDR2 is YNNKEL (reference sequence). With 2 bases removed from V and 1 base from J, the gap between germline ends came to 7 bases. The CDR3 sequence: CASSQRDRTDTQYF. The CDR3 nucleotides are TGTGCCAGCAGCCAAAGGGACCGCACAGATACGCAGTATTTT.

The chain couples TRBV3-1 to TRBJ2-2; D unclear. CDR3 length equals 13 residues. Between the trimmed V and J ends, which lost 2 bases and 8 bases, there was a span of 9 bases. Germline lookup yields CDR1 LGHDT and CDR2 YNNKEL (reference sequence). The DNA of the CDR3 is TGTGCCAGCAGCCAACACCCGATTGGGGAGCTGTTTTTT. It codes for CASSQHPIGELFF.